The rows below give T cell receptor beta chains drawn from one sample of a study of cytomegalovirus exposure and HLA in healthy donors. The assay was immunoSEQ multiplex PCR, and TCRdb's table has in-frame clones only and misses some. The sample contains 99,000 or so clones, about 13% of which appear only once. The specimen was PBMCs. The receptors were gathered from a man aged 35 to 55 in good health and CMV-seropositive. The CDR3 runs from the conserved cysteine through the conserved F or W. The D gene is left open where the match is weak. Size is stated for part of the rows, as once, few or many counts, or as a class when the clone is expanded.

v_call	d_call	j_call	clone_size	cdr3_nt	cdr3_aa
TRBV11-1	NA	TRBJ1-1	few	TGTGCCAGCAGCCCCCTGCGGTCTTTGAACACTGAAGCTTTCTTT	CASSPLRSLNTEAFF
TRBV27	NA	TRBJ2-1	few	TGTGCCAGCAGTTTAGCGGGGTTCAGTGAGCAGTTCTTC	CASSLAGFSEQFF
TRBV28	NA	TRBJ1-1	NA	TGTGCCAGCAGTCCTCCCCCGACAGATACGAACACTGAAGCTTTCTTT	CASSPPPTDTNTEAFF
TRBV27	TRBD1	TRBJ2-3	few	TGTGCCAGCAGATTGGGGACCGGGACAGTCACAGATACGCAGTATTTT	CASRLGTGTVTDTQYF
TRBV7-2	NA	TRBJ2-5	few	TGTGCCAGCACCCTTCTAGAGGGAGCTACCCAGTACTTC	CASTLLEGATQYF
TRBV28	NA	TRBJ1-4	NA	TGTGCCAGCTTTAGTACAGGGCGCTATGAAAAACTGTTTTTT	CASFSTGRYEKLFF
TRBV25-1	TRBD1	TRBJ1-6	NA	TGTGCCAGCAGAGTTACAGGGGGAAAGAGTTCACCCCTCCACTTT	CASRVTGGKSSPLHF
TRBV7-9	NA	TRBJ1-5	few	TGTGCCAGCAGCCGCGGACAGATCAATCAGCCCCAGCATTTT	CASSRGQINQPQHF
TRBV27	TRBD1	TRBJ2-7	NA	TGTGCCAGCAGTTTAGGGGACAGGGCCTACGAGCAGTACTTC	CASSLGDRAYEQYF
TRBV4-2	NA	TRBJ2-7	NA	TGTGCCAGCGGAACTATACCTCCCTACGAGCAGTACTTC	CASGTIPPYEQYF
TRBV4-1	NA	TRBJ2-7	NA	TGCGCCAGCAGCCAAGCGGGAGCCGCCTCCTACGAGCAGTACTTC	CASSQAGAASYEQYF
TRBV7-3	TRBD1	TRBJ2-5	NA	TGTGCCAGCAGCGTTGACTCCGGGACAGGGGGAGAGACCCAGTACTTC	CASSVDSGTGGETQYF
TRBV5-1	TRBD1	TRBJ1-1	few	TGCGCCAGCAGCGGCGGGACAGGGGGCACTGAAGCTTTCTTT	CASSGGTGGTEAFF
TRBV10-1	TRBD2	TRBJ2-3	few	TGCGCCAGCAGTGAGGTTGGGCTAGCGGGGGACACAGATACGCAGTATTTT	CASSEVGLAGDTDTQYF
TRBV4-1	TRBD2	TRBJ2-5	few	TGCGCCAGCAGCCAAGGTTCACTAGCGGGAGCTGAGACCCAGTACTTC	CASSQGSLAGAETQYF
TRBV4-1	TRBD2	TRBJ2-5	few	TGCGCCAGCAGCCAGGTTGCCGGGGGGGTGGAGACCCAGTACTTC	CASSQVAGGVETQYF
TRBV4-1	NA	TRBJ2-2	NA	TGCGCCAGCAGCCAAGGACTTACCGGGGAGCTGTTTTTT	CASSQGLTGELFF
TRBV28	TRBD2	TRBJ2-1	few	TGTGCCAGCAGGAAACTAGCGGAGTCCTACAATGAGCAGTTCTTC	CASRKLAESYNEQFF
TRBV9	TRBD1	TRBJ1-4	few	TGTGCCAGCAGCGTAGGGCAGGGGGCTTTGAATGAAAAACTGTTTTTT	CASSVGQGALNEKLFF
TRBV29-1	NA	TRBJ2-2	few	TGCAGCGTTGTAGGGGTCGTGGGCACCGGGGAGCTGTTTTTT	CSVVGVVGTGELFF
TRBV5-4	NA	TRBJ1-1	NA	TGTGCCAGCAGCAGTGAGGGAGAAGCTTTCTTT	CASSSEGEAFF
TRBV5-1	NA	TRBJ1-1	NA	TGCGCCAGCAGCCCGACACAGTACACTGAAGCTTTCTTT	CASSPTQYTEAFF
TRBV11-2	NA	TRBJ2-2	few	TGTGCCAGCAGCTCAGCCGGGTTTCCGAACACCGGGGAGCTGTTTTTT	CASSSAGFPNTGELFF
TRBV30	TRBD1	TRBJ2-5	few	TGTGCCTGGAGTGGACCTGTACGTGGGACAGGGGTTCGGGAGACCCAGTACTTC	CAWSGPVRGTGVRETQYF
TRBV2	NA	TRBJ1-4	NA	TGTGCCAGCAGTGAAAGGGGATTGCGCGAAAAACTGTTTTTT	CASSERGLREKLFF
TRBV14	NA	TRBJ1-1	few	TGTGCCAGCAGCCACTCTGGGAGATCTGAAGCTTTCTTT	CASSHSGRSEAFF
TRBV18	NA	TRBJ2-7	NA	TGTGCCAGCTCACCAGGTACTTTCGAGCAGTACTTC	CASSPGTFEQYF
TRBV6-1	TRBD1	TRBJ2-2	NA	TGTGCCAGCAGGATGGACAGGGGGTTTGCCGGGGAGCTGTTTTTT	CASRMDRGFAGELFF
TRBV5-6	TRBD2	TRBJ2-7	few	TGTGCCAGCAGCCCAAGAGCGGGAATCTCCTACGAGCAGTACTTC	CASSPRAGISYEQYF
TRBV5-1	TRBD2	TRBJ2-2	NA	TGCGCCAGCAGCTTAGGACTAGCGGGAACCGGGGAGCTGTTTTTT	CASSLGLAGTGELFF
TRBV7-9	TRBD1	TRBJ2-7	few	TGTGCCAGCAGCCCGTCTACAGGGGTAGTAACCTACGAGCAGTACTTC	CASSPSTGVVTYEQYF
TRBV13	NA	TRBJ2-7	NA	TGTGCCAGCAGCCTCCGGTCTCTCATGAACTACGAGCAGTACTTC	CASSLRSLMNYEQYF
TRBV28	NA	TRBJ1-1	NA	TGTGCCACCCACAGACAGCAGAACACTGAAGCTTTCTTT	CATHRQQNTEAFF
TRBV10-1	NA	TRBJ2-1	few	TGCGCCAGCAGCCAAGCGCGGAGCTCCTACAATGAGCAGTTCTTC	CASSQARSSYNEQFF
TRBV2	NA	TRBJ2-2	NA	TGTGCCAGCAGTCCCGAGGGGGCCGGGGAGCTGTTTTTT	CASSPEGAGELFF
TRBV11-3	NA	TRBJ2-2	NA	TGTGCCAGCAGCCTCCCTCGGGGGACCGGGGAGCTGTTTTTT	CASSLPRGTGELFF
TRBV27	NA	TRBJ1-3	NA	TGTGCCAGCAGTTTTGGGCTTCCAAGCTCTGGAAACACCATATATTTT	CASSFGLPSSGNTIYF
TRBV7-2	NA	TRBJ2-3	NA	TGTGCCAGCAGCCCCGGAGTTTCAGATACGCAGTATTTT	CASSPGVSDTQYF
TRBV18	TRBD2	TRBJ2-5	NA	TGTGCCAGCTCACTTAGGACTAGGAGGGAAGAGACCCAGTACTTC	CASSLRTRREETQYF
TRBV9	NA	TRBJ1-1	NA	TGTGCCAGCAGCGAGCAGGTGAACACTGAAGCTTTCTTT	CASSEQVNTEAFF
TRBV27	NA	TRBJ2-1	NA	TGTGCCAGCAGCCCAAACCCAGGAGGATCCTACAATGAGCAGTTCTTC	CASSPNPGGSYNEQFF
TRBV10-3	NA	TRBJ2-6	few	TGTGCCATCAGTGACACTATTTCTGGGGCCAACGTCCTGACTTTC	CAISDTISGANVLTF
TRBV25-1	NA	TRBJ1-2	NA	TGTGCCAGCAGTCTGGAGGGTTATGGCTACACCTTC	CASSLEGYGYTF